This is a list of T cell receptor beta chains from one sample in a study of shared clonotypes between healthy human individuals. Using immunoSEQ multiplex PCR, the repertoire was profiled, and TCRdb retains in-frame clones only, with some absent. The sample includes roughly 1,800,000 clones, around 96% of them seen just once. Input material: naive CD8+ T cells sorted from blood. The origin of the receptors is a man aged 18 to 30 in good health. The CDR3 runs from the conserved cysteine through the conserved F or W. A D gene is named only where the DNA matches it firmly. Only some rows state a clone size, as once, few, many or a class for expanded clones.

>TRBJ2-5|.|TRBV5-6|TRBD2
TGTGCCAGCAGCTCCGGGAGGGGCGGGACCCAGTACTTC
CASSSGRGGTQYF
>TRBJ2-1|.|TRBV6-9|TRBD2
TGTGCCAGGCCCGGTTCGACTAGCGGTTACAATGAGCAGTTCTTC
CARPGSTSGYNEQFF
>TRBJ1-1|.|TRBV11-2|.
TGTGCCAGCAGCTGGGGACACTCGAACACTGAAGCTTTCTTT
CASSWGHSNTEAFF
>TRBJ1-2|.|TRBV30|TRBD1
TGTGCCTGGAGTGGACAGGGGTTCTATGGCTACACCTTC
CAWSGQGFYGYTF
>TRBJ2-3|.|TRBV19|.
TGTGCCAGTAGTACCCGGACACTGGGCACCACAGATACGCAGTATTTT
CASSTRTLGTTDTQYF
>TRBJ2-7|.|TRBV7-2|.
TGTGCCAGCAGCTTAGCGGGGGACGAGCAGTACTTC
CASSLAGDEQYF
>TRBJ2-3|.|TRBV7-7|.
TGTGCTAGCAGCTTAGGGGTCAGCGGACTAGATACGCAGTATTTT
CASSLGVSGLDTQYF
>TRBJ2-7|.|TRBV27|.
TGTGCCAGCAGTTACGGACAGACCTACGAGCAGTACTTC
CASSYGQTYEQYF
>TRBJ2-7|.|TRBV27|.
TGTGCCAGCCAAACCCCCGGGGCCGACGAGCAGTACTTC
CASQTPGADEQYF
>TRBJ2-1|.|TRBV18|.
TGTGCCAGCTCACCACCTCAGGCCTCTGATGAGCAGTTCTTC
CASSPPQASDEQFF
>TRBJ2-7|.|TRBV27|TRBD2
TGTGCCAGCAGTTTTGGTCGGAGACTAGCAGCCTACGAGCAGTACTTC
CASSFGRRLAAYEQYF
>TRBJ2-1|.|TRBV14|.
TGTGCCAGCAGCCGCGCGCTCAATGAGCAGTTCTTC
CASSRALNEQFF
>TRBJ2-1|.|TRBV27|.
TGTGCCAGCAGTCCCACCGGACCCAATGAGCAGTTCTTC
CASSPTGPNEQFF
>TRBJ2-2|.|TRBV7-9|TRBD1
TGTGCACTTGGACAGGGGGCCCGAGGGGAGCTGTTTTTT
CALGQGARGELFF
>TRBJ2-7|.|TRBV7-6|.
TGTGCCAGCAGCTTAGATACGGAGAGCTCCTACGAGCAGTACTTC
CASSLDTESSYEQYF
>TRBJ2-1|.|TRBV6-5|.
TGTGCCAGCAGTTACTTCCAAGAAGGGAACAATGAGCAGTTCTTC
CASSYFQEGNNEQFF
>TRBJ1-4|.|TRBV7-8|TRBD1
TGTGCCAGCAGCCACAGGGGGACTAATGAAAAACTGTTTTTT
CASSHRGTNEKLFF
>TRBJ2-2|.|TRBV5-1|TRBD1
TGCGCCAGCAGCTTAGGGACAGGGACCGGGGAGCTGTTTTTT
CASSLGTGTGELFF
>TRBJ2-7|.|TRBV6-1|.
TGTGCCAGCAACCCAGGCTACGAGCAGTACTTC
CASNPGYEQYF
>TRBJ2-7|.|TRBV16|TRBD1
TGTGCCAGCAGCCAAACAGGGGCTGGCGAGCAGTACTTC
CASSQTGAGEQYF
>TRBJ1-2|.|TRBV30|.
TGTGCCTGGGATAGGATTGGGCCGGCCCCTTATGGCTACACCTTC
CAWDRIGPAPYGYTF
>TRBJ2-5|.|TRBV11-3|.
TGTGCCAGCAGCGTCGACAGCGAAGAGACCCAGTACTTC
CASSVDSEETQYF
>TRBJ2-7|.|TRBV6-1|TRBD1
TGTGCCAGCAGTGTACCGGACAGGGCGACCTACGAGCAGTACTTC
CASSVPDRATYEQYF
>TRBJ2-5|.|TRBV7-2|.
TGTGCCAGCAGCGAGGGACTGGGAGAGACCCAGTACTTC
CASSEGLGETQYF
>TRBJ2-7|.|TRBV13|.
TGTGCCAGCAGCCCCCTAAACAGGGTCAACGAGCAGTACTTC
CASSPLNRVNEQYF
>TRBJ1-2|.|TRBV5-1|.
TGCGCCAGCAGCTGGGAGGGCGACAGAAGGAACTATGGCTACACCTTC
CASSWEGDRRNYGYTF
>TRBJ2-7|.|TRBV11-2|TRBD2
TGTGCCAGCAGCGGAGTCGGGCCTAGCGGGGGGATCCGGCTATGGGAGCAGTACTTC
CASSGVGPSGGIRLWEQYF
>TRBJ2-3|.|TRBV5-1|.
TGCGCCAGCAGCCTTCAGGAGTCCAATCGAGATACGCAGTATTTT
CASSLQESNRDTQYF
>TRBJ1-4|once|TRBV4-3|.
TGCGCCAGCAGCCAAGTTCCTTGGACAGCCACAACTAATGAAAAACTGTTTTTT
CASSQVPWTATTNEKLFF
>TRBJ2-1|.|TRBV5-1|TRBD2
TGCGCCAGCAGCTTTACTCGGGGACTAAACTCTTACAATGAGCAGTTCTTC
CASSFTRGLNSYNEQFF
>TRBJ1-4|.|TRBV28|.
TGTGCCAGCAGTTTCAGGGGATCTAATGAAAAACTGTTTTTT
CASSFRGSNEKLFF
>TRBJ2-1|.|TRBV7-9|TRBD1
TGTGCCAGCAGCCGAAGTTGGGACAGGGGGCACAATGAGCAGTTCTTC
CASSRSWDRGHNEQFF
>TRBJ2-7|.|TRBV5-4|.
TGTGCCAGCAGCTGGGAACAGGGCTACGAGCAGTACTTC
CASSWEQGYEQYF
>TRBJ2-7|.|TRBV9|.
TGTGCCAGCAGCGGTTGGGGGGACGACTACGAGCAGTACTTC
CASSGWGDDYEQYF
>TRBJ1-1|.|TRBV6-5|.
TGTGCCAGCAGCTCTCCAGGCTCGAACACTGAAGCTTTCTTT
CASSSPGSNTEAFF
>TRBJ2-1|.|TRBV4-2|TRBD2
TGTGCCAGCAGCCAAGATGAGCTAGCGGAGTACAATGAGCAGTTCTTC
CASSQDELAEYNEQFF
>TRBJ2-1|.|TRBV18|TRBD2
TGTGCCAGCTCACCAGGGCCGGGGGGAAATGAGCAGTTCTTC
CASSPGPGGNEQFF
>TRBJ2-2|.|TRBV7-6|.
TGTGCCAGCAGCTTAGTGTCGACGGACGGGGAGCTGTTTTTT
CASSLVSTDGELFF
>TRBJ1-2|.|TRBV4-3|TRBD1
TGCGCCAGCAGCCAAGATCTTGGACAGGGGGGTAACTATGGCTACACCTTC
CASSQDLGQGGNYGYTF
>TRBJ1-1|.|TRBV6-1|.
TGTGCCAGCAGTGGGGCCAGCACGAACACTGAAGCTTTCTTT
CASSGASTNTEAFF